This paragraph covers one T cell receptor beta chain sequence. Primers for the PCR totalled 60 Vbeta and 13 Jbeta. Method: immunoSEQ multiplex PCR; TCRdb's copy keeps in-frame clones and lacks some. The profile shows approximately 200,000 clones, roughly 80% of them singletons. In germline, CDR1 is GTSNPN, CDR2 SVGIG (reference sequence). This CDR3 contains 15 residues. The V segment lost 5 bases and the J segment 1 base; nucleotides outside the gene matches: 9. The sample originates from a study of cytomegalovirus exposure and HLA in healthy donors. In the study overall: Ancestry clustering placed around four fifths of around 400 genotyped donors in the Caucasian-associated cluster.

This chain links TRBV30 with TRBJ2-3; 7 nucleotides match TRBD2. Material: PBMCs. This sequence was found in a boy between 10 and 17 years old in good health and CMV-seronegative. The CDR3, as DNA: TGTGCCTGGGTCCGCTCTAGCGGCCGCACAGATACGCAGTATTTT. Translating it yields CAWVRSSGRTDTQYF.